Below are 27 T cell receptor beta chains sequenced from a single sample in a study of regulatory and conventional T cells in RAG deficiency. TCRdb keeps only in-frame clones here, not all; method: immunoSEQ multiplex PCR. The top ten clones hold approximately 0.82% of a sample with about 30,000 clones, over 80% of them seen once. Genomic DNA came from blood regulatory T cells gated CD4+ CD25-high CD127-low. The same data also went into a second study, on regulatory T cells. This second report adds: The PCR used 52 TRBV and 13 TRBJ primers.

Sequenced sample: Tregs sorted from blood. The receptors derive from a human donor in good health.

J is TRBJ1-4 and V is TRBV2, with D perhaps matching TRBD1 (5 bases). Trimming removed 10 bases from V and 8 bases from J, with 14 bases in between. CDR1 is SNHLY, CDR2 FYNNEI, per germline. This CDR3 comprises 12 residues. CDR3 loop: CATKGGEEKLFF. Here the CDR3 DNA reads TGTGCCACCAAGGGAGGGGAAGAAAAACTGTTTTTT.

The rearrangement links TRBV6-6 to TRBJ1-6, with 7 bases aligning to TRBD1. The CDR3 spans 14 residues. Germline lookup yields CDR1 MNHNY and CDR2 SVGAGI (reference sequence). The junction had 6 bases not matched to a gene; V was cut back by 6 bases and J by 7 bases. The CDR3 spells CASRSGTVNSPLHF. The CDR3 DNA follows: TGTGCCAGCAGGTCCGGGACAGTGAATTCACCCCTCCACTTT.

Here the CDR3 DNA reads TGTGCCAGCAGTTACACAGGTTATAATTCACCCCTCCACTTT. Protein: CASSYTGYNSPLHF. The V call is TRBV6-6, the J call TRBJ1-6, with D perhaps TRBD1 (5 bases). Trimming removed 2 bases at V and 4 bases at J, with 6 bases between. The CDR3 is 14 amino acids. Germline V CDR1 and CDR2: MNHNY, SVGAGI (reference sequence).

Written as DNA, the CDR3 is TGTGCCAGCAGCTTGACAGGGACGATAGGTCAGCCCCAGCATTTT. Amino acid sequence: CASSLTGTIGQPQHF. V is TRBV5-6 and J is TRBJ1-5; D perhaps matches TRBD1 (6 bases). V was clipped by 1 base and J by 6 bases, with 14 bases between them. The CDR3 consists of 15 residues. Germline V gene sequence: CDR1 SGHDT, CDR2 YYEEEE.

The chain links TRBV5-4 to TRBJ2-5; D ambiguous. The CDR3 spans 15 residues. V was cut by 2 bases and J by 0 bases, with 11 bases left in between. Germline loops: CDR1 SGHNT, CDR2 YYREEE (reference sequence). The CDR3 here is CASSFGVGYQETQYF. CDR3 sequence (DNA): TGTGCCAGCAGCTTTGGAGTGGGGTACCAAGAGACCCAGTACTTC.

The CDR3 loop reads CASSNRGGTYEQYF. The DNA of the CDR3 is TGTGCCAGCAGCAACAGGGGGGGAACCTACGAGCAGTACTTC. The V gene is TRBV7-2, the J gene TRBJ2-7; D may be TRBD1 (8 bases). Trimming removed 5 bases at V and 2 bases at J, with 13 bases between. Germline CDR1 SGHTA, CDR2 FQGNSA. CDR3 length: 14 residues.

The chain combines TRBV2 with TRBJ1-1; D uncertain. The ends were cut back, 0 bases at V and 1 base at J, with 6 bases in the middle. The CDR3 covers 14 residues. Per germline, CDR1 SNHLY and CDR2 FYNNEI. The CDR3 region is CASSEAGPNTEAFF. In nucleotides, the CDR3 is TGTGCCAGCAGTGAAGCGGGTCCGAACACTGAAGCTTTCTTT.

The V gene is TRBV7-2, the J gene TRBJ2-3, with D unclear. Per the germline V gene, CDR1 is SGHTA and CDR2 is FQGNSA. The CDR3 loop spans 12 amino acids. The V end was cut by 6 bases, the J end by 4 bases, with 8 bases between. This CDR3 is CASSPTPDTQYF. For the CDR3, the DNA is TGTGCCAGCAGTCCGACCCCAGATACGCAGTATTTT.

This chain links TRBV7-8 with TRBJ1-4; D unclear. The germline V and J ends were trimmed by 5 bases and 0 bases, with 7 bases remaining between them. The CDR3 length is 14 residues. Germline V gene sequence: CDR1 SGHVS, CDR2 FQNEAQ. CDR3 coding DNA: TGTGCCAGCAGCGGGCTTGCAACTAATGAAAAACTGTTTTTT. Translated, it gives CASSGLATNEKLFF.

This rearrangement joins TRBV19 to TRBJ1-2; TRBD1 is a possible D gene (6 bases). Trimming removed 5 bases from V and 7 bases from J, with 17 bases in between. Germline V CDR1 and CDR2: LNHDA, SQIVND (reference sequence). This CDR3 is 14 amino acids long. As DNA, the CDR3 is TGTGCCAGTAGTTCAGGGGACTTTGGTTCTGGCTACACCTTC. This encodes CASSSGDFGSGYTF.

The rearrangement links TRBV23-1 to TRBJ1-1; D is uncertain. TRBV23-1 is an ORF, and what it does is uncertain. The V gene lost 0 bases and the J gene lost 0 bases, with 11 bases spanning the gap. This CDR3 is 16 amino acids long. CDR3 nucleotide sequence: TGCGCCAGCAGTCAATCGGTCAGAAGCATGAACACTGAAGCTTTCTTT. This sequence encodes CASSQSVRSMNTEAFF.

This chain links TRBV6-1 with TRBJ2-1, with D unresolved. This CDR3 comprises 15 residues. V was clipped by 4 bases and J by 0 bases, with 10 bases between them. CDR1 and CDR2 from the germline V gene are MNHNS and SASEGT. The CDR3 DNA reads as TGTGCCAGCAGTGCGATCATGAGCTCCTACAATGAGCAGTTCTTC. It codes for CASSAIMSSYNEQFF.

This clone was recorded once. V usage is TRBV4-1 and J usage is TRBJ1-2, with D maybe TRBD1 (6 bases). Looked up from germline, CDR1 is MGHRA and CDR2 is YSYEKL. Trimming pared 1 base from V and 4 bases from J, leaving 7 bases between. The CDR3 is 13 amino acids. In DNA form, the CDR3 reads TGCGCCAGCAGCCAAGGAGGGGGCTATGGCTACACCTTC. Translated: CASSQGGGYGYTF.

The CDR3 coding sequence is TGTGCCAGCTCGACGGGCTATAATTCACCCCTCCACTTT. The encoded protein is CASSTGYNSPLHF. The rearrangement uses TRBV5-6 and TRBJ1-6; the D is unclear. Looked up from germline, CDR1 is SGHDT and CDR2 is YYEEEE. The CDR3 runs to 13 residues. Trimming left V 7 bases short and J 3 bases short, with 8 bases between.

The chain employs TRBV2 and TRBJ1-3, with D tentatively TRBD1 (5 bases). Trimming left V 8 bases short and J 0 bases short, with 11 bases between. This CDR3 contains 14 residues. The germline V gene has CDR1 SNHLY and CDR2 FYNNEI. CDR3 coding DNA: TGTGCCAGCGGTCTGCAGGGCTCTGGAAACACCATATATTTT. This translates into CASGLQGSGNTIYF.

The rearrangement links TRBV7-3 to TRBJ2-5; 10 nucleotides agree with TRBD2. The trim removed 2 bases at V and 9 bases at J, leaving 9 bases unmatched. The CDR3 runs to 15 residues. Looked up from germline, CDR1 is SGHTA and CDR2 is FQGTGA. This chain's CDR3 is CASSLFSGGPEAQYF. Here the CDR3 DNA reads TGTGCCAGCAGCTTATTTAGCGGGGGGCCCGAGGCCCAGTACTTC.

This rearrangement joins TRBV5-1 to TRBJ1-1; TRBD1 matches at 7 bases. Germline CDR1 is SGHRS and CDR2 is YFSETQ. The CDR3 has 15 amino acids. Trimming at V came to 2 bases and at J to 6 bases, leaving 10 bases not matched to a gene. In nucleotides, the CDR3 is TGCGCCAGCAGCTTTAGTGCGGGACAGCTATCTGAAGCTTTCTTT. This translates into CASSFSAGQLSEAFF. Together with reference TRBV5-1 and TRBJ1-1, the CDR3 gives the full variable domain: KAGVTQTPRYLIKTRGQQVTLSCSPISGHRSVSWYQQTPGQGLQFLFEYFSETQRNKGNFPGRFSGRQFSNSRSEMNVSTLELGDSALYLCASSFSAGQLSEAFFGQGTRLTVV.

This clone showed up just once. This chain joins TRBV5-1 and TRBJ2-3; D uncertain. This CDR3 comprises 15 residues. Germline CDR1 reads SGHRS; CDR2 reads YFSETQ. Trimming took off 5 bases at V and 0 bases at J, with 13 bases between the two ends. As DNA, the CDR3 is TGCGCCAGCAGGGTTAGGACCCCTAGCACAGATACGCAGTATTTT. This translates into CASRVRTPSTDTQYF. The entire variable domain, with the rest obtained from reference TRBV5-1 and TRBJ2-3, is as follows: KAGVTQTPRYLIKTRGQQVTLSCSPISGHRSVSWYQQTPGQGLQFLFEYFSETQRNKGNFPGRFSGRQFSNSRSEMNVSTLELGDSALYLCASRVRTPSTDTQYFGPGTRLTVL.

CDR3 sequence: CASSLNRGVTDTQYF. CDR3 sequence (DNA): TGTGCCAGCAGCTTAAACAGGGGAGTTACAGATACGCAGTATTTT. V is TRBV7-8 and J is TRBJ2-3, with 7 positions matching TRBD1. V shed 2 bases and J 3 bases; nucleotides not matched to a gene: 5. CDR3 length equals 15 residues. CDR1 and CDR2 from the germline V gene are SGHVS and FQNEAQ.

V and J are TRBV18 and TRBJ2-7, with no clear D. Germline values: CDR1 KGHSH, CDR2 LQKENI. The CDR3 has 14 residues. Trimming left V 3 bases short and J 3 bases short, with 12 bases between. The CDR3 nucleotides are TGTGCCAGCTCACCGCAGACCGGTCTCTACGAGCAGTACTTC. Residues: CASSPQTGLYEQYF.

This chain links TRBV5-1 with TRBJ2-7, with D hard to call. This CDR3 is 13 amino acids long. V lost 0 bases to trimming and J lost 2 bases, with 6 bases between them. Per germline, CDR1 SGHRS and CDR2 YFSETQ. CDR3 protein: CASSLGAAYEQYF. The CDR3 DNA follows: TGCGCCAGCAGCTTGGGTGCAGCCTACGAGCAGTACTTC.

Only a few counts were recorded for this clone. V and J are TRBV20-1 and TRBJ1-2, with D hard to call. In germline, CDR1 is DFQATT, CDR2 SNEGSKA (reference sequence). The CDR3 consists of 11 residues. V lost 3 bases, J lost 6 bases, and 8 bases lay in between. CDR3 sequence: CSARKLNGYTF. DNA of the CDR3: TGCAGTGCTAGGAAATTGAATGGCTACACCTTC.

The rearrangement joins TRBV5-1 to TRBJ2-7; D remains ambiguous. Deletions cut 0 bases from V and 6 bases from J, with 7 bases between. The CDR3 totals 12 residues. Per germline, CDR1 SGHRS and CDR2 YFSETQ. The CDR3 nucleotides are TGCGCCAGCAGCTTGGGGGGTCCCGAGCAGTACTTC. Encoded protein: CASSLGGPEQYF.

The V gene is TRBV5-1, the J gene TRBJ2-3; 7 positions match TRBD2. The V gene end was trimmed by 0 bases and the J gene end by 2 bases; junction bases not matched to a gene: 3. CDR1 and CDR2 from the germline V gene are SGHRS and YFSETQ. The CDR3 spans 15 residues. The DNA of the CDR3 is TGCGCCAGCAGCTTGGATCGGGGGGACACAGATACGCAGTATTTT. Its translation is CASSLDRGDTDTQYF. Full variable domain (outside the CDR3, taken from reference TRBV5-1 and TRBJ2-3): KAGVTQTPRYLIKTRGQQVTLSCSPISGHRSVSWYQQTPGQGLQFLFEYFSETQRNKGNFPGRFSGRQFSNSRSEMNVSTLELGDSALYLCASSLDRGDTDTQYFGPGTRLTVL.

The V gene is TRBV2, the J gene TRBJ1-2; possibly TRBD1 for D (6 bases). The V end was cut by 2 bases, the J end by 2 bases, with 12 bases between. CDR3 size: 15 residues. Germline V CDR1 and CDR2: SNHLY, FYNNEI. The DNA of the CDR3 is TGTGCCAGCAGTGAACAGGGGACGAAAAACTATGGCTACACCTTC. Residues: CASSEQGTKNYGYTF.

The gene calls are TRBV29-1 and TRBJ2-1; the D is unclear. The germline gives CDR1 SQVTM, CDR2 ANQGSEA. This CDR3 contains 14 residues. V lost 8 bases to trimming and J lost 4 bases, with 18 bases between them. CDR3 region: CSSNTPNRYNEQFF. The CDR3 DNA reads TGCAGCTCAAACACCCCGAATCGGTACAATGAGCAGTTCTTC.

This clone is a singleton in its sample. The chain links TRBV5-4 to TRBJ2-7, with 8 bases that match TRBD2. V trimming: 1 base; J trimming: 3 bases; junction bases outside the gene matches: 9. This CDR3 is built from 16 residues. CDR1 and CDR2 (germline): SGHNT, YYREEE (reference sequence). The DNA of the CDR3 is TGTGCCAGCAGCTTGTTGGGGACTAGTGGCATCTACGAGCAGTACTTC. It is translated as CASSLLGTSGIYEQYF.